These T cell receptor beta chains were read from a single sample in a study of blood T cells in healthy people across ages. TCRdb re-called the 5' RACE reads through MiXCR, storing one row per CDR3 protein. The sample records 550,000 to 750,000 distinct CDR3 sequences, approximately 21% being singletons. The sample was blood. All receptors derive from a man aged 65 to 85 in good health. The CDR3 runs from the conserved cysteine through the conserved F or W. The order of the fields is V gene, J gene, D gene, clone size, CDR3 protein, CDR3 DNA. D genes are given only for firm matches. Not all rows give a size; the values are once, few, many and, for expanded clones, a class.

V: TRBV6-2/TRBV6-3; J: TRBJ2-5; D: -; size: many; CDR3: CASSKGWRETQYF; DNA: TGTGCCAGCAGTAAAGGGTGGCGGGAGACCCAGTACTTC
V: TRBV5-5; J: TRBJ1-2; D: -; size: -; CDR3: CASSRPPFHGYTF; DNA: TGTGCCAGCAGCCGCCCCCCCTTTCATGGCTACACCTTC
V: TRBV12-3/TRBV12-4; J: TRBJ2-7; D: TRBD1; size: many; CDR3: CASSRSGGFEQYF; DNA: TGTGCCAGCAGTCGATCAGGGGGCTTCGAGCAGTACTTC
V: TRBV4-1; J: TRBJ2-7; D: TRBD1; size: -; CDR3: CASSQEDRFFYEQYF; DNA: TGCGCCAGCAGCCAGGAGGACAGGTTCTTCTACGAGCAGTACTTC
V: TRBV29-1; J: TRBJ2-7; D: TRBD1; size: -; CDR3: CSVEGGTGANEQYF; DNA: TGCAGCGTTGAAGGGGGGACAGGGGCGAACGAGCAGTACTTC
V: TRBV7-9; J: TRBJ2-1; D: -; size: few; CDR3: CASSLLGVRGSNEQFF; DNA: TGTGCCAGCAGCTTACTAGGAGTTAGGGGCTCGAATGAGCAGTTCTTC
V: TRBV9; J: TRBJ2-3; D: -; size: many; CDR3: CASSVGPSTDTQYF; DNA: TGTGCCAGCAGCGTGGGTCCGAGCACAGATACGCAGTATTTT
V: TRBV9; J: TRBJ2-1; D: -; size: -; CDR3: CASSVAGSDRFYNEQFF; DNA: TGTGCCAGCAGCGTAGCTGGTTCCGACAGATTCTACAATGAGCAGTTCTTC
V: TRBV27; J: TRBJ1-2; D: -; size: many; CDR3: CASRPTGLANYGYTF; DNA: TGTGCCAGCAGACCGACAGGTCTAGCTAACTATGGCTACACCTTC
V: TRBV6-5; J: TRBJ2-7; D: -; size: -; CDR3: CASSMDSGYEQYF; DNA: TGTGCCAGCAGTATGGACAGCGGCTACGAGCAGTACTTC
V: TRBV29-1; J: TRBJ2-7; D: TRBD1; size: -; CDR3: CSVATGQGINEQYF; DNA: TGCAGCGTTGCCACGGGACAGGGGATCAACGAGCAGTACTTC
V: TRBV18; J: TRBJ2-2; D: -; size: few; CDR3: CASSPSAGRTGELFF; DNA: TGTGCCAGCTCACCATCGGCAGGGCGCACCGGGGAGCTGTTTTTT
V: TRBV2; J: TRBJ1-2; D: TRBD1; size: few; CDR3: CASSVITGANYGYTF; DNA: TGTGCCAGCAGTGTTATAACAGGGGCTAACTATGGCTACACCTTC
V: TRBV12-3/TRBV12-4; J: TRBJ2-3; D: TRBD2; size: few; CDR3: CASSPGTSGSRSDTQYF; DNA: TGTGCCAGCAGTCCCGGGACTAGCGGGAGTCGGTCAGATACGCAGTATTTT
V: TRBV7-3; J: TRBJ2-3; D: TRBD1; size: few; CDR3: CASSATGLTDTQYF; DNA: TGTGCCAGCAGCGCGACAGGGCTCACAGATACGCAGTATTTT
V: TRBV20-1; J: TRBJ2-5; D: TRBD2; size: few; CDR3: CSAQGLAGEPKETQYF; DNA: TGCAGTGCTCAGGGACTAGCGGGAGAACCAAAAGAGACCCAGTACTTC
V: TRBV2; J: TRBJ2-2; D: TRBD1; size: -; CDR3: CASRGQGETGELFF; DNA: TGTGCCAGCAGGGGACAGGGGGAAACCGGGGAGCTGTTTTTT
V: TRBV3-1; J: TRBJ2-7; D: -; size: -; CDR3: CASSHGKGEQYF; DNA: TGTGCCAGCAGCCATGGAAAGGGAGAGCAGTACTTC
V: TRBV27; J: TRBJ2-2; D: TRBD1; size: few; CDR3: CASSYNRGTGELFF; DNA: TGTGCCAGCAGTTATAACAGGGGGACCGGGGAGCTGTTTTTT
V: TRBV28; J: TRBJ1-6; D: TRBD1; size: few; CDR3: CASSPRDRRVSPLHF; DNA: TGTGCCAGCAGTCCCAGGGACAGGCGCGTTTCACCCCTCCACTTT
V: TRBV14; J: TRBJ2-2; D: TRBD2; size: few; CDR3: CASSRGGLAGKLNTGELFF; DNA: TGTGCCAGCAGCCGTGGGGGACTAGCGGGAAAGCTAAACACCGGGGAGCTGTTTTTT
V: TRBV28; J: TRBJ2-7; D: -; size: -; CDR3: CASSTHNDGPYEQYF; DNA: TGTGCCAGCAGCACCCATAACGACGGGCCCTACGAGCAGTACTTC